These 6 T cell receptor beta chains were sequenced from one sample in a study of PD-L1 blockade in urothelial cancer. TCRdb's table, derived via immunoSEQ multiplex PCR, lists solely in-frame clones and lacks some. The sample has roughly 63,000 clones; approximately 81% are singletons. Time point indicated: pretreatment peripheral blood. The sample here was PBMCs, taken around atezolizumab (anti-PD-L1) treatment. The receptors stem from a man between 65 and 79 years old with urothelial cancer.

This clone was seen a few times. The chain employs TRBV18 and TRBJ2-6; D uncertain. Germline V CDR1 and CDR2: KGHSH, LQKENI. CDR3 length: 15 amino acids. Trimming took off 3 bases at V and 4 bases at J, with 10 bases between the two ends. CDR3 in DNA: TGTGCCAGCTCACCGGAGAGTGCAGGGGCCAACGTCCTGACTTTC. This codes for CASSPESAGANVLTF.

This clone occurred once. V gene TRBV7-9 combines with J gene TRBJ2-7, with 12 bases identical to TRBD2. Germline V gene data show CDR1 as SEHNR and CDR2 as FQNEAQ (reference sequence). V shed 1 base and J 3 bases; nucleotides not matched to a gene: 4. There are 16 residues in the CDR3. The CDR3, as DNA: TGTGCCAGCAGCTTAGGACTAGCGGGAGATCTCTACGAGCAGTACTTC. Translated, it gives CASSLGLAGDLYEQYF.

The CDR3 DNA is TGTGCCACCAGCAGCCTGACGTGGGGGGGTGAAGCTTTCTTT. Amino acid sequence: CATSSLTWGGEAFF. The rearrangement links TRBV15 to TRBJ1-1; maybe TRBD1 (5 bases). The CDR3 runs 14 residues. Trimming cost V 3 bases and J 7 bases, with 15 bases left between them. Germline V gene lookup returns CDR1 LNHNV and CDR2 YYDKDF (reference sequence).

This rearrangement joins TRBV5-1 to TRBJ2-7; perhaps TRBD1 as D (5 bases). Germline lookup yields CDR1 SGHRS and CDR2 YFSETQ. With 0 bases removed from V and 0 bases from J, the gap between germline ends came to 7 bases. There are 14 residues in the CDR3. The CDR3 bases are TGCGCCAGCAGCTTGGGACAGTTCTCCTACGAGCAGTACTTC. Translated, it gives CASSLGQFSYEQYF. Variable domain in full (rest from reference TRBV5-1 and TRBJ2-7): KAGVTQTPRYLIKTRGQQVTLSCSPISGHRSVSWYQQTPGQGLQFLFEYFSETQRNKGNFPGRFSGRQFSNSRSEMNVSTLELGDSALYLCASSLGQFSYEQYFGPGTRLTVT.

The V call is TRBV4-2, the J call TRBJ2-1, with TRBD2 matching 11 bases. CDR1 LGHNA and CDR2 YNFKEQ come from the germline V gene. The CDR3 length is 16 residues. The V and J ends lost 1 base and 6 bases, in that order; junction bases with no gene match: 5. CDR3 in DNA: TGTGCCAGCAGCCAAGGTAGCGGGAGGGCCCCCAATGAGCAGTTCTTC. Translating gives CASSQGSGRAPNEQFF.

This chain connects TRBV30 to TRBJ2-1, with D maybe TRBD1 (6 bases). Trimming removed 1 base at V and 8 bases at J, with 15 bases between. This CDR3 contains 14 residues. From germline, CDR1 is GTSNPN and CDR2 SVGIG (reference sequence). CDR3 in amino acids: CAWSAGTIWHEQFF. DNA for the CDR3: TGTGCCTGGAGTGCCGGGACAATCTGGCATGAGCAGTTCTTC.